A single sample is the source of the 7 T cell receptor beta chains below, sequenced in a study of blood T cell repertoires in COVID-19. This table comes from immunoSEQ multiplex PCR, and its TCRdb copy is limited to in-frame clones, with some not included. The profile covers roughly 250,000 clones, with around 85% appearing a single time and roughly a tenth taken by the ten largest. Sequencing was performed on peripheral blood. The receptors were sampled from a woman aged 80 or older with acute or convalescent COVID-19.

The V gene is TRBV18, the J gene TRBJ2-2, with D possibly TRBD2 on 5 matching bases. CDR1 and CDR2 (germline): KGHSH, LQKENI. CDR3 length: 15 residues. V lost 3 bases and J 1 base, leaving 9 bases between the germline ends. DNA for the CDR3: TGTGCCAGCTCACCCCCAAGCGGGAACACCGGGGAGCTGTTTTTT. This gives the protein CASSPPSGNTGELFF.

The gene calls are TRBV23-1 and TRBJ2-7, with TRBD2 identical over 7 bases. TRBV23-1 is recorded as an ORF, its role being uncertain. After removal of 0 bases from V and 3 bases from J, the junction contained 5 bases not matched to a gene. This CDR3 region has 15 residues. The CDR3 DNA sequence: TGCGCCAGCAGTCAATCATGGGGGGAGGGCTACGAGCAGTACTTC. Translated: CASSQSWGEGYEQYF.

This clone was counted only a few times. The rearrangement links TRBV7-9 to TRBJ2-7, with a possible D match to TRBD1 (6 bases). V was shortened by 5 bases and J by 5 bases, with 13 bases between the two germline ends. The germline V gene encodes CDR1 SEHNR and CDR2 FQNEAQ (reference sequence). There are 13 residues in the CDR3. The CDR3 nucleotides are TGTGCCAGCAGCCGACAGGAGCCCCACGAGCAGTACTTC. This translates into CASSRQEPHEQYF.

The V gene is TRBV18, the J gene TRBJ2-3; perhaps TRBD2 as D (5 bases). Looked up from germline, CDR1 is KGHSH and CDR2 is LQKENI. The CDR3 covers 15 residues. Trimming cost V 6 bases and J 5 bases, with 18 bases left between them. This CDR3 reads CASSPVLVREDTQYF. In nucleotides, the CDR3 is TGTGCCAGCTCCCCGGTGCTGGTGAGGGAAGATACGCAGTATTTT.

This sequence joins TRBV28 and TRBJ2-1; 9 bases align to TRBD2. Germline CDR1 and CDR2: MDHEN and SYDVKM. CDR3 length: 15 residues. The J segment lost 4 bases and the V segment lost 3 bases, leaving 4 bases of the junction unmatched. DNA for the CDR3: TGTGCCAGCAGTTTCCAGCGGGGGGTTTACAATGAGCAGTTCTTC. This translates into CASSFQRGVYNEQFF.

This chain connects TRBV27 to TRBJ1-1, with D possibly being TRBD1 (5 bases). V was shortened by 3 bases and J by 0 bases, with 8 bases between the two germline ends. Germline CDR1 MNHEY, CDR2 SMNVEV (reference sequence). This CDR3 is 14 amino acids long. Written as DNA, the CDR3 is TGTGCCAGCAGTTTTTTGGGGCTGAACACTGAAGCTTTCTTT. Translating it yields CASSFLGLNTEAFF.

The chain links TRBV3-1 (or the pseudogene TRBV3-2) to TRBJ1-5; the match to TRBD1 covers 9 bases. The J segment lost 4 bases and the V segment lost 1 base, leaving 8 bases of the junction unmatched. The CDR3 contains 17 residues. CDR1 and CDR2 from the germline V gene are LGHDT and YNNKEL (reference sequence). The CDR3 DNA is TGTGCCAGCAGCCAAGGCTGGACAGGGGTTTCAAATCAGCCCCAGCATTTT. It translates to CASSQGWTGVSNQPQHF.